The 10 T cell receptor beta chains listed next were all sequenced from one sample in a study of blood T cell repertoires in COVID-19. Assay: immunoSEQ multiplex PCR; the TCRdb copy retains only in-frame clones and omits some. The sample gives roughly 330,000 clones, around 83% of which show up once; roughly 1.3% is in the top ten. The specimen sequenced was peripheral blood. The receptors originated from a woman aged 50 to 65 with acute or convalescent COVID-19.

This clone is a singleton in its sample. V usage is TRBV9 and J usage is TRBJ2-5, with TRBD2 matching over 9 bases. This CDR3 region has 16 residues. The germline V gene encodes CDR1 SGDLS and CDR2 YYNGEE. The ends lost 0 bases at V and 5 bases at J; junction bases unmatched: 8. CDR3 nucleotides: TGTGCCAGCAGCGTAGTTAATGCGGGAGGGGATGAGACCCAGTACTTC. It specifies CASSVVNAGGDETQYF.

This clone showed up just once. The J gene is TRBJ1-2, the V gene TRBV6-6; possibly TRBD1 for D (6 bases). Germline values: CDR1 MNHNY, CDR2 SVGAGI (reference sequence). V lost 7 bases and J 7 bases, leaving 16 bases between the germline ends. The CDR3 has 13 residues. Here the CDR3 reads CASNSEQGSGYTF. CDR3 nucleotide sequence: TGTGCCAGCAACTCGGAACAGGGAAGTGGCTACACCTTC.

The genes are TRBV5-1 and TRBJ1-1; tentatively, D is TRBD1 (5 bases). V was clipped by 4 bases and J by 6 bases, with 19 bases between them. Germline CDR1 and CDR2: SGHRS and YFSETQ. The CDR3 has 15 amino acids. The CDR3: CASSTDRGGSPEAFF. The CDR3 DNA is TGCGCCAGCAGCACCGATCGGGGGGGAAGCCCTGAAGCTTTCTTT. The variable domain in full, with the rest retrieved from reference TRBV5-1 and TRBJ1-1, is KAGVTQTPRYLIKTRGQQVTLSCSPISGHRSVSWYQQTPGQGLQFLFEYFSETQRNKGNFPGRFSGRQFSNSRSEMNVSTLELGDSALYLCASSTDRGGSPEAFFGQGTRLTVV.

The chain recombines TRBV28 with TRBJ2-1; TRBD2 matches at 8 bases. Germline lookup yields CDR1 MDHEN and CDR2 SYDVKM. The CDR3 is 17 amino acids. With V trimmed by 5 bases and J by 2 bases, 11 bases remained unmatched. CDR3 sequence (DNA): TGTGCCAGCAGTGCGCCCCCGGGGGGGTTAACCTACAATGAGCAGTTCTTC. This gives the protein CASSAPPGGLTYNEQFF.

This clone was recorded a few times. This chain uses TRBV2 with TRBJ2-5; D possibly corresponds to TRBD2 (5 bases). The CDR3 spans 14 residues. CDR1 SNHLY and CDR2 FYNNEI come from the germline V gene. Trimming removed 4 bases from V and 1 base from J, with 10 bases in between. CDR3 sequence reads: CASSARTGQETQYF. CDR3 nucleotides: TGTGCCAGCAGTGCCAGGACTGGCCAAGAGACCCAGTACTTC.

V is TRBV2 and J is TRBJ2-2; 13 bases line up with TRBD2. V lost 8 bases, J lost 5 bases, and 2 bases stayed unmatched. The CDR3 runs 14 residues. The V gene's germline CDR1 is SNHLY and CDR2 FYNNEI. CDR3 bases: TGTGCCAGCGGGGGACTAGCGGGAACCGGGGAGCTGTTTTTT. It is translated as CASGGLAGTGELFF.

The chain is built from TRBV30 and TRBJ1-3; D is unclear. This CDR3 region has 12 residues. Germline CDR1 GTSNPN, CDR2 SVGIG (reference sequence). Trimming stripped 2 bases from V and 0 bases from J, with 2 bases between. Here the CDR3 reads CAWSLSGNTIYF. The CDR3 region has the DNA TGTGCCTGGAGTCTCTCTGGAAACACCATATATTTT.

The rearrangement joins TRBV6-2 or TRBV6-3 to TRBJ2-5; D not certain. CDR3 length: 13 residues. Germline values: CDR1 MNHEY, CDR2 SVGEGT. V was shortened by 2 bases and J by 3 bases, with 7 bases between the two germline ends. This CDR3 is CASSYGSEETQYF. For the CDR3, the DNA is TGTGCCAGCAGTTACGGTAGTGAAGAGACCCAGTACTTC.

DNA of the CDR3: TGTGCCAGCCAGGGGGACACTGAAGCTTTCTTT. Encoded protein: CASQGDTEAFF. The chain recombines TRBV3-1 (or the pseudogene TRBV3-2) with TRBJ1-1; 7 bases line up with TRBD1. CDR3 length: 11 residues. Germline values: CDR1 LGHDT, CDR2 YNNKEL (reference sequence). The trim removed 8 bases at V and 3 bases at J, leaving 0 bases unmatched.

The J gene is TRBJ2-7, the V gene TRBV19; D is perhaps TRBD1 (6 bases). CDR1 and CDR2 (germline): LNHDA, SQIVND (reference sequence). Trimming removed 7 bases at V and 0 bases at J, with 16 bases between. The CDR3 totals 15 residues. The CDR3 bases are TGTGCCAGTAAATGGGGGCAAGCAGGCTCCTACGAGCAGTACTTC. Residues: CASKWGQAGSYEQYF.